This entry lists 17 T cell receptor beta chains sequenced from one sample in a study of tumor and adjacent non-tumor tissue in lung cancer. This sample's RNA came from whole unsorted tissue. Three rounds of nested PCR, following a modified ARM-PCR protocol, produced the TCRbeta library. MiXCR, run by TCRdb on the multiplex PCR reads, gives a single entry per CDR3 protein. The table has 89,000 or so distinct CDR3 sequences, 61% seen once. Material: lung tumor tissue. The receptors originated from a man in his 70s with non-small cell lung cancer.

This clonotype was observed once. The chain recombines TRBV29-1 with TRBJ2-1; tentatively, D is TRBD1 (6 bases). There are 16 residues in the CDR3. Germline lookup yields CDR1 SQVTM and CDR2 ANQGSEA. Trimming removed 2 bases from V and 8 bases from J, with 22 bases in between. CDR3 nucleotides: TGCAGCGTTGAAAGTGGGGGCCGTTTTCTTTACCATGAGCAGTTCTTC. This gives the protein CSVESGGRFLYHEQFF.

Comment on this clonotype: Mismatch with germline at one junction end may stem from a read error. V is TRBV19 and J is TRBJ2-7, with 7 positions matching TRBD1. The V gene's germline CDR1 is LNHDA and CDR2 SQIVND (reference sequence). This CDR3 has 14 amino acids. In DNA form, the CDR3 reads TGTGCCAGTAAACAGACAGGGAGCTTCTACGAGCAGTGCTTC. This encodes CASKQTGSFYEQCF.

The V call is TRBV12-3 or TRBV12-4, the J call TRBJ2-7; D unclear. CDR3 size: 11 residues. V was pared by 10 bases and J by 7 bases, with 14 bases between. This CDR3 reads CANSQEREQYF. In nucleotides, the CDR3 is TGTGCCAACAGCCAGGAGCGTGAGCAGTACTTC.

This clonotype was seen only a few times. This chain joins TRBV5-6 and TRBJ1-5; TRBD1 matches 9 bases. CDR3 size: 14 residues. The germline gives CDR1 SGHDT, CDR2 YYEEEE. V gave up 0 bases and J gave up 7 bases; unmatched junction bases: 2. CDR3 amino acids: CASSLGQGDQPQHF. The CDR3 DNA follows: TGTGCCAGCAGCTTGGGACAGGGGGACCAGCCCCAGCATTTT.

The sample holds a few counts of this clonotype. One end of the junction varies from germline; a read error may be responsible. The rearrangement uses TRBV6-1 and TRBJ1-4, with D perhaps matching TRBD1 (6 bases). This CDR3 has 14 amino acids. CDR1 and CDR2 (germline): MNHNS, SASEGT. CDR3 residues: CASGLQGTNEKLFF. The DNA for the CDR3 is TGTGCCAGCGGTCTACAGGGCACTAACGAAAAACTGTTTTTT.

For this clonotype: It is likely a read error, because the conserved phenylalanine at the end of the CDR3 is missing. The chain uses TRBV11-1 and TRBJ2-7; unclear D gene. CDR1 SGHAT and CDR2 FQDESV come from the germline V gene (reference sequence). The CDR3 totals 15 residues. CDR3 DNA: TGTGCCAGCAGCCTAAGAGGACGTATCTCCTACGGGCAGTACTTA. Its translation: CASSLRGRISYGQYL.

Turning to this clonotype: A clone one base away is much larger, so this may be a read error. The chain's CDR3 is CASSHQDRGETQYF. In DNA, the CDR3 is TGTGCCAGCAGTCACCAGGACAGGGGAGAGACCCAGTACTTC. The V and J genes are TRBV6-5 and TRBJ2-5, with 9 positions matching TRBD1. Germline V gene lookup returns CDR1 MNHEY and CDR2 SVGAGI. Unmatched junction bases numbered 5, after V lost 5 bases and J lost 4 bases. The CDR3 spans 14 residues.

With regard to this clonotype: At one of its ends the junction is not consistent with the germline gene, which may arise from a read error. This chain joins TRBV4-1 and TRBJ1-4, with D possibly being TRBD1 (6 bases). The germline V gene encodes CDR1 MGHRA and CDR2 YSYEKL. This CDR3 spans 15 amino acids. CDR3 residues: CVSSQGGATNEKLFF. In nucleotides, the CDR3 is TGCGTCAGCAGCCAAGGGGGAGCAACTAATGAAAAACTGTTTTTT.

A note on this clonotype: This may stem from a read error, because a much larger clone lies one nucleotide away. Here the CDR3 reads CNARLAEYEQYF. The CDR3 DNA sequence: TGCAATGCTAGACTAGCGGAGTACGAGCAGTACTTC. The genes are TRBV20-1 and TRBJ2-7, with TRBD2 matching over 9 bases. Germline values: CDR1 DFQATT, CDR2 SNEGSKA (reference sequence). This CDR3 is 12 amino acids long.

As to this clonotype: At one boundary the junction diverges from the germline segment, which might be a read error. The chain employs TRBV11-2 and TRBJ2-7; either TRBD1 or TRBD2 may supply D (5 bases each). Germline-derived CDR1 and CDR2 are SGHAT and FQNNGV. The CDR3 totals 14 residues. The CDR3 region has the DNA TGTGCCACCAGCTTAGGGGACGGAAACTACGAGCAATACTTC. Translated, it gives CATSLGDGNYEQYF.

About this clonotype: Here the CDR3 omits its conserved ending phenylalanine or tryptophan, so a read error is the likely source. The chain recombines TRBV6-5 with TRBJ2-7; 9 nucleotides match TRBD1. From germline, CDR1 is MNHEY and CDR2 SVGAGI. Losses at the gene ends were 5 bases for V and 6 bases for J; bases not matched to a gene: 11. The CDR3 extends over 15 amino acids. CDR3 amino acids: CASSHVTGGLIEQYS. The DNA of the CDR3 is TGTGCCAGCAGTCACGTGACAGGGGGTCTAATCGAGCAGTACTCC.

This clonotype was recorded many times. CDR3 nucleotides: TGCAGCGTAGCAACTAGCGGGAATTACAATGAGCAGTTCTTC. Translating gives CSVATSGNYNEQFF. This chain joins TRBV29-1 and TRBJ2-1; 10 bases map to TRBD2. The CDR3 sequence is 14 residues long. Trimming took 6 bases from V and 4 from J; bases not matched to a gene: 6. Germline lookup yields CDR1 SQVTM and CDR2 ANQGSEA.

V gene TRBV29-1 combines with J gene TRBJ1-5, with 10 bases identical to TRBD1. Judging by the DNA end, TRBJ2-3 fits better; the J call may be wrong. Germline values: CDR1 SQVTM, CDR2 ANQGSEA. This CDR3 has 12 residues. DNA for the CDR3: TGCAGCGTGGGACAGGGGAATCAGCTCCAGTATTTT. This gives the protein CSVGQGNQLQYF.

This chain links TRBV5-1 with TRBJ2-3, with D unresolved. Per the germline V gene, CDR1 is SGHRS and CDR2 is YFSETQ. Trimming removed 2 bases from V and 0 bases from J, with 13 bases in between. This CDR3 comprises 16 residues. The CDR3 DNA sequence: TGCGCCAGCAGCTTTGGAAGGACCTCCAGCACAGATACGCAGTATTTT. Its translation: CASSFGRTSSTDTQYF.

The V and J genes are TRBV28 and TRBJ2-3; TRBD1 matches at 9 bases. The CDR3 is made up of 15 amino acids. CDR1 and CDR2 (germline): MDHEN, SYDVKM. V lost 5 bases, J lost 4 bases, and 7 bases stayed unmatched. CDR3 loop: CASSRTGVRSDTQYF. The CDR3 DNA is TGTGCCAGCAGTCGGACAGGGGTCCGCTCAGATACGCAGTATTTT.

This clonotype was detected only a few times. The chain joins TRBV11-2 to TRBJ1-6; D is ambiguous. V lost 0 bases and J lost 7, with 13 bases in between. The CDR3 loop spans 16 amino acids. Germline values: CDR1 SGHAT, CDR2 FQNNGV. The CDR3 DNA reads TGTGCCAGCAGCTTAGATAAACATTGGACCAATTCACCCCTCCACTTT. Residues: CASSLDKHWTNSPLHF.

This clonotype was observed many times. The chain couples TRBV6-5 to TRBJ1-2, with D possibly being TRBD1 (5 bases). Germline V CDR1 and CDR2: MNHEY, SVGAGI. V lost 7 bases and J lost 1, with 16 bases in between. This CDR3 is 15 amino acids long. CDR3 nucleotides: TGTGCCAGCACCCCCCGGCAGGGTTATAACTATGGCTACACCTTC. This encodes CASTPRQGYNYGYTF.